What follows are 27 T cell receptor beta chains derived from one specimen sequenced in a study of cytomegalovirus exposure and HLA in healthy donors. A multiplex PCR was run with 60 Vbeta primers and 13 Jbeta primers. Assay used: immunoSEQ multiplex PCR; TCRdb lists only in-frame clones, some missing. The sample lists 75,000 to 95,000 clones; around four fifths were seen once. Material for sequencing was PBMCs. The receptor set was obtained from a male donor in good health and CMV-seropositive.

This rearrangement joins TRBV28 to TRBJ1-4; 7 bases match TRBD1. Looked up from germline, CDR1 is MDHEN and CDR2 is SYDVKM. The CDR3 consists of 16 residues. V lost 5 bases to trimming and J lost 7 bases; unmatched junction nucleotides: 13. CDR3 loop: CASSTIGQASGEKLFF. DNA of the CDR3: TGTGCCAGCAGTACTATAGGACAGGCATCGGGTGAAAAACTGTTTTTT.

The CDR3 region is CASSVGLAGREEQFF. Here the CDR3 DNA reads TGTGCCAGCAGCGTGGGACTAGCGGGACGGGAGGAGCAGTTCTTC. The V call is TRBV9, the J call TRBJ2-1; the match to TRBD2 covers 13 bases. Trimming cost V 2 bases and J 10 bases; bases outside gene matches: 6. The CDR3 covers 15 residues. Germline loops: CDR1 SGDLS, CDR2 YYNGEE.

This clone has just one count. The rearrangement links TRBV11-2 to TRBJ2-3; 11 positions match TRBD2. Germline-derived CDR1 and CDR2 are SGHAT and FQNNGV. V was clipped by 1 base and J by 1 base; unmatched bases: 10. The CDR3 runs 19 residues. The CDR3 coding sequence is TGTGCCAGCAGCTTAGGACACTCACGACTAGCGGGACGCACAGATACGCAGTATTTT. Translation: CASSLGHSRLAGRTDTQYF.

This chain links TRBV6-5 with TRBJ1-1, with a tentative D call TRBD1 (5 bases). There are 16 residues in the CDR3. Germline V gives CDR1 MNHEY, CDR2 SVGAGI. Trimming cost V 0 bases and J 1 base, with 12 bases left between them. The CDR3: CASSYSQGLSNTEAFF. The CDR3 nucleotides are TGTGCCAGCAGTTACTCCCAGGGACTATCGAACACTGAAGCTTTCTTT.

This chain joins TRBV19 and TRBJ1-5, with D perhaps TRBD1 (6 bases). The CDR3 loop spans 15 amino acids. The germline CDR1 and CDR2 sequences are LNHDA and SQIVND (reference sequence). Trimming removed 4 bases from V and 4 bases from J, with 14 bases in between. DNA for the CDR3: TGTGCCAGTAGTAATCAGGGGATTAGGAATCAGCCCCAGCATTTT. Amino acids: CASSNQGIRNQPQHF.

The chain carries TRBV9 and TRBJ2-1; TRBD2 matches 11 bases. Germline V CDR1 and CDR2: SGDLS, YYNGEE. The CDR3 runs 15 residues. Trimming at V came to 3 bases and at J to 3 bases, leaving 2 bases not matched to a gene. The CDR3 protein is CASSDTSGGYNEQFF. CDR3 DNA sequence: TGTGCCAGCAGCGACACTAGCGGGGGCTACAATGAGCAGTTCTTC. Complete variable domain (other parts from reference TRBV9 and TRBJ2-1): DSGVTQTPKHLITATGQRVTLRCSPRSGDLSVYWYQQSLDQGLQFLIQYYNGEERAKGNILERFSAQQFPDLHSELNLSSLELGDSALYFCASSDTSGGYNEQFFGPGTRLTVL.

The V gene is TRBV9, the J gene TRBJ1-2, with D possibly TRBD1 on 5 matching bases. Germline V gene data show CDR1 as SGDLS and CDR2 as YYNGEE. The germline V and J ends were trimmed by 2 bases and 7 bases, with 15 bases remaining between them. CDR3 length: 14 residues. In DNA form, the CDR3 reads TGTGCCAGCAGCGTGGGACTGGGACTTAGTGGCTACACCTTC. It yields the protein CASSVGLGLSGYTF.

The V gene is TRBV19, the J gene TRBJ1-5; D is possibly TRBD1 (6 bases). Germline assignment: CDR1 LNHDA and CDR2 SQIVND (reference sequence). The V and J ends lost 4 bases and 2 bases respectively, with 15 bases between them. The CDR3 has 16 amino acids. Here the CDR3 reads CASSTPRGGGNQPQHF. In nucleotides, the CDR3 is TGTGCCAGTAGTACACCCAGGGGTGGGGGCAATCAGCCCCAGCATTTT.

The chain joins TRBV7-9 to TRBJ2-5; D is perhaps TRBD2 (5 bases). Germline CDR1 is SEHNR and CDR2 is FQNEAQ (reference sequence). Trimming shortened V by 1 base and J by 10 bases, and 10 bases separated the two germline ends. The CDR3 extends over 12 amino acids. The CDR3 sequence: CASSLVSRDQYF. In nucleotides, the CDR3 is TGTGCCAGCAGCTTAGTGTCCCGGGACCAGTACTTC.

V usage is TRBV28 and J usage is TRBJ2-7, with 10 bases that match TRBD1. The CDR3 totals 14 residues. Trimming at V came to 5 bases and at J to 4 bases, leaving 5 bases not matched to a gene. The germline CDR1 and CDR2 sequences are MDHEN and SYDVKM. The CDR3 coding sequence is TGTGCCAGCAGTAAAAGACAGGGGGCTTACGAGCAGTACTTC. This sequence encodes CASSKRQGAYEQYF.

The V gene is TRBV28, the J gene TRBJ2-4; possible D gene TRBD2, 5 bases. The CDR3 is 16 residues long. Germline values: CDR1 MDHEN, CDR2 SYDVKM. V dropped 5 bases and J dropped 0 bases, with 14 bases sitting between them. The CDR3 DNA is TGTGCCAGCAGTATGAGCGGATCCCTAGCCAAAAACATTCAGTACTTC. It codes for CASSMSGSLAKNIQYF. The entire variable domain, with the rest obtained from reference TRBV28 and TRBJ2-4, is as follows: DVKVTQSSRYLVKRTGEKVFLECVQDMDHENMFWYRQDPGLGLRLIYFSYDVKMKEKGDIPEGYSVSREKKERFSLILESASTNQTSMYLCASSMSGSLAKNIQYFGAGTRLSVL.

The gene calls are TRBV2 and TRBJ2-2; D unclear. Trimming stripped 7 bases from V and 1 base from J, with 10 bases between. CDR1 is SNHLY, CDR2 FYNNEI, per germline. This CDR3 contains 14 residues. CDR3 in amino acids: CASTNRLNTGELFF. The CDR3 nucleotides are TGTGCCAGCACTAATCGTTTGAACACCGGGGAGCTGTTTTTT.

This chain's CDR3 is CATSIGAGDYEQYV. CDR3 coding DNA: TGTGCCACCAGCATAGGAGCCGGGGACTACGAGCAGTACGTC. The rearrangement joins TRBV15 to TRBJ2-7; D perhaps matches TRBD2 (5 bases). This CDR3 spans 14 amino acids. V was clipped by 4 bases and J by 3 bases, with 13 bases between them. The germline V gene has CDR1 LNHNV and CDR2 YYDKDF (reference sequence).

A few counts support this clone. This sequence joins TRBV6-5 and TRBJ2-7; possible D gene TRBD1, 6 bases. V lost 2 bases and J 6 bases, leaving 14 bases between the germline ends. The CDR3 contains 14 residues. CDR1 is MNHEY, CDR2 SVGAGI, per germline. The DNA of the CDR3 is TGTGCCAGCAGTTACGCACCGGACAGAGGCGAGCAGTACTTC. This gives the protein CASSYAPDRGEQYF.

This clone was detected a few times. This rearrangement joins TRBV6-5 to TRBJ1-2; 9 bases map to TRBD1. The CDR3 is 14 residues long. The ends lost 7 bases at V and 7 bases at J; junction bases unmatched: 10. Germline-derived CDR1 and CDR2 are MNHEY and SVGAGI. The CDR3, as DNA: TGTGCCAGCACCACCACCGGGACAGGGTTTGGCTACACCTTC. This gives the protein CASTTTGTGFGYTF.

There are a few counts of this clone. V usage is TRBV14 and J usage is TRBJ1-1; 9 positions match TRBD1. Trimming cost V 0 bases and J 2 bases; bases outside gene matches: 7. The germline V gene encodes CDR1 SGHDN and CDR2 FVKESK. This CDR3 is 17 amino acids long. The CDR3 sequence is CASSQDPGTGINTEAFF. In DNA, the CDR3 is TGTGCCAGCAGCCAAGATCCGGGGACAGGGATCAACACTGAAGCTTTCTTT.

The chain is built from TRBV7-3 and TRBJ2-2, with 10 bases identical to TRBD2. The CDR3 is made up of 16 amino acids. V lost 5 bases to trimming and J lost 6 bases; unmatched junction nucleotides: 9. CDR1 SGHTA and CDR2 FQGTGA come from the germline V gene. The CDR3 spells CASSPSGGASAGELFF. CDR3 DNA: TGTGCCAGCAGCCCGAGCGGGGGGGCCTCGGCCGGGGAGCTGTTTTTT.

V and J are TRBV4-1 and TRBJ2-1; TRBD2 matches at 9 bases. Germline CDR1 MGHRA, CDR2 YSYEKL. With 4 bases clipped from V and 4 bases from J, the junction kept 8 bases outside the gene matches. The CDR3 totals 16 residues. CDR3 residues: CASSRTGTSTYNEQFF. Written as DNA, the CDR3 is TGCGCCAGCAGCCGAACCGGGACTAGCACTTACAATGAGCAGTTCTTC.

V usage is TRBV27 and J usage is TRBJ2-7; tentative D call: TRBD1 (6 bases). Germline CDR1 is MNHEY and CDR2 is SMNVEV (reference sequence). V was pared by 3 bases and J by 9 bases, with 15 bases between. CDR3 size: 13 residues. This CDR3 reads CASSFRQGWGQYF. The CDR3 coding sequence is TGTGCCAGCAGTTTTCGGCAGGGGTGGGGGCAGTACTTC.

V usage is TRBV18 and J usage is TRBJ1-4; D perhaps matches TRBD1 (5 bases). The CDR3 totals 16 residues. V was pared by 1 base and J by 3 bases, with 12 bases between. Germline V gene lookup returns CDR1 KGHSH and CDR2 LQKENI. CDR3 sequence: CASSPLGGAANEKLFF. CDR3 DNA: TGTGCCAGCTCACCACTGGGGGGTGCAGCTAATGAAAAACTGTTTTTT.

CDR3 in amino acids: CASRQTGAYGYTF. CDR3 bases: TGTGCCAGCAGACAAACAGGGGCTTATGGCTACACCTTC. V usage is TRBV5-8 and J usage is TRBJ1-2; 7 bases fit TRBD1. V lost 5 bases, J lost 5 bases, and 6 bases stayed unmatched. Per germline, CDR1 SGHTS and CDR2 YDEGEE. The CDR3 is 13 amino acids.

This clone was seen repeatedly, ten times or more. This chain joins TRBV5-4 and TRBJ2-7; 9 nucleotides match TRBD2. The germline gives CDR1 SGHNT, CDR2 YYREEE (reference sequence). This CDR3 has 16 residues. The ends lost 0 bases at V and 4 bases at J; junction bases unmatched: 8. Written as DNA, the CDR3 is TGTGCCAGCAGCTTGGGTCCTGGGCGGGGGGGATACGAGCAGTACTTC. Translating it yields CASSLGPGRGGYEQYF.

V is TRBV7-9 and J is TRBJ1-5; TRBD1 matches 9 bases. V dropped 5 bases and J dropped 5; count of bases not matched to a gene: 7. This CDR3 has 15 amino acids. The germline gives CDR1 SEHNR, CDR2 FQNEAQ (reference sequence). CDR3 sequence: CASSDGGQGYQPQHF. The CDR3 coding sequence is TGTGCCAGCAGCGACGGGGGACAGGGCTATCAGCCCCAGCATTTT.

The chain couples TRBV7-2 to TRBJ2-7, with TRBD2 matching 8 bases. Germline values: CDR1 SGHTA, CDR2 FQGNSA. With V trimmed by 2 bases and J by 6 bases, 6 bases remained unmatched. The CDR3 extends over 14 amino acids. CDR3 region: CASSLSAAGVEQYF. The CDR3 region has the DNA TGTGCCAGCAGCTTATCGGCAGCGGGGGTCGAGCAGTACTTC.

The rearrangement uses TRBV5-4 and TRBJ2-7; D may be TRBD2 (5 bases). Germline assignment: CDR1 SGHNT and CDR2 YYREEE (reference sequence). The CDR3 runs to 16 residues. V was pared by 4 bases and J by 0 bases, with 17 bases between. DNA for the CDR3: TGTGCCAGCAGCCAAGAGGGCAGCGGAAGCTCCTACGAGCAGTACTTC. Translated, it gives CASSQEGSGSSYEQYF.

As to this clone: Additional DNA sequences in this sample encode the identical CDR3. The rearrangement joins TRBV30 to TRBJ1-1; TRBD1 is a possible D gene (6 bases). Germline CDR1 is GTSNPN and CDR2 is SVGIG (reference sequence). The CDR3 is 14 amino acids. Trimming shortened V by 3 bases and J by 1 base, and 12 bases separated the two germline ends. The CDR3 DNA sequence: TGTGCCTGGAGACAGGGCGTGGGGAACACTGAAGCTTTCTTT. Translating gives CAWRQGVGNTEAFF.

Points on this clone: The conserved final phenylalanine or tryptophan is absent from the CDR3, which likely points to a read error. V is TRBV28 and J is TRBJ2-4; D gene uncertain. CDR1 and CDR2 from the germline V gene are MDHEN and SYDVKM. CDR3 length: 17 amino acids. V lost 6 bases and J lost 0, with 18 bases in between. The CDR3 DNA follows: TGTGCCAGCAGACCTACAGTGATTTCTGAAGCCAAAAACATTCAGTACGTC. Its translation is CASRPTVISEAKNIQYV.